Included here is one T cell receptor beta chain sequence, with context. The sample holds a few counts of this clone. The antigen it binds to is not known. No base quality information exists; no much larger clone differs at one position. The data were obtained in a study of cytomegalovirus exposure and HLA in healthy donors (TCRdb year 2017). Concerning the study at large: In an earlier analysis of approximately 500 of the donors, 250 to 300 Gb of sequence data and 95 million to 130 million unique TCR beta sequences from about 190 million T cells were reported. A later genetic analysis took genome-wide SNP genotypes for about 65% of the 666 donors and used that subset as a discovery cohort. On average, around 230,000 unique TCR beta nucleotide sequences were sequenced per donor among some 420 genotyped donors of the cohort, with roughly a sixth of those sequences being non-productive. Alongside the repertoire data, information on donor age, sex, ethnicity and CMV serostatus was compiled. The study aimed to test whether cataloging public T cell receptors could reveal signatures of past pathogen exposure. Typing coverage varied by locus: roughly 629-640 donors for A, B, C, DRB1 and DQB1; about 520 for DQA1; over 600 for DPA1; approximately 470 for DPB1. The study combined high-throughput TCR immunosequencing, statistical association of individual TCRs with disease status, and machine learning to predict cytomegalovirus infection status. An early release that covered around 590 HLA-typed donors contained approximately 290 gigabases of sequencing data and roughly 84 million unique TCR sequences. Class I and class II HLA loci were covered by the typing at four-digit resolution. Of the roughly 410 genotyped donors, less than 90% were placed in the genetic ancestry cluster associated with self-reported Caucasian donors. A separate validation cohort of over a hundred different subjects was used in addition to the 666-subject first cohort. An earlier analysis of 587 of the donors used high-throughput TCR beta sequencing to judge whether each TCR beta V gene segment behaved as functional or pseudogenic. The study profiled the T cell repertoires of around 700 subjects by immunosequencing and related them to cytomegalovirus serostatus. A handful of DR-DQ haplotypes were handled as single units for association and clustering because linkage in the cohort was strong. The later analysis used no new phenotypic data to find candidate immune exposures, relying instead on TCR beta sequences and their occurrence across donors. All discovery cohort repertoires had been generated using a single sequencing platform. A later analysis re-examined previously published TCR beta repertoires from just over 650 donors and added high-resolution HLA genotyping to investigate patterns of TCR occurrence. General conclusions and limits of the study: V-gene and J-gene trimming of TCR beta chains was associated with a missense DCLRE1C variant in a later genetic analysis, and the association was replicated in an independent cohort. Most TCR sequences were seen in very few donors, while some public TCRs were found in many individuals. A group of highly shared sequence variants was considered likely to be a technical artifact of the sequencing pipeline. The cohort was sequenced for TCR beta chains only, and without alpha or paired-chain data the features that could be detected were limited. A later analysis found that TCR association rates varied across HLA loci, with DRB1 alleles showing the most associated TCRs and HLA-C alleles the fewest. A later analysis found that HLA-associated TCR beta chains were more clonally expanded and had lower generation probabilities than equally common non-associated chains. A later analysis associated 17,000 or so TCR beta sequences with specific HLA alleles at a false discovery rate of 0.05. Some IMGT-functional V segments, including TRBV6-2 and TRBV6-3, could not be told apart with the 87-base-pair reads, so those segments were excluded. A later analysis reported that several top co-occurrence clusters appeared linked to parvovirus B19, influenza, CMV and Epstein-Barr virus. A further reported finding was that TCR beta sequences accurately predicted the HLA-A and HLA-B alleles for most subjects in the first cohort. In an earlier analysis of approximately 600 of the donors, most TCR beta V segments were observed in productive rearrangements about 90% or about 30% of the time, broadly matching IMGT annotations. A later genetic analysis reported fewer N-insertions in productive TCRs among donors in an Asian-associated ancestry cluster than the roughly 700-donor mean. The earlier analysis of around 600 of the donors excluded roughly 17 rarely observed V segments, including chromosome 9 orphons, because counts were too low. CMV serostatus was the only immune exposure information available for the cohort. Three of the identified cytomegalovirus-associated TCR beta chains were confirmed in vitro to be specific for cytomegalovirus antigens. A later analysis found that most CMV-associated TCR beta chains appeared HLA-restricted, with HLA associations seemingly driven largely by CMV exposure. Linkage disequilibrium might explain the correlated functional status among segregating V segments, but an unknown experimental factor could not be ruled out. When HLA alleles, especially DR and DQ, strongly co-occurred, attributing TCR associations to individual alleles was difficult. According to the authors, the approach could potentially be generalized to other disease states and immunological phenotypes. A total of 150 or so TCR beta chains were listed by the study as associated with cytomegalovirus. The classifier was reported to diagnose cytomegalovirus status with high specificity and sensitivity in both the original and validation cohorts. HLA typing was unavailable for some donors at each locus, so association tests used only the typed subset. Sequencing depth was assumed to be roughly uniform across donors in the presence/absence analyses, though that assumption may not hold.

Libraries were built with the immunoSEQ multiplex PCR assay. For the multiplex PCR, a mixture combining 60 forward primers for TCR Vbeta segments and 13 reverse primers for TCR Jbeta segments was used. Amplification of the CDR3 region of rearranged TCR beta genes was performed with a multiplex PCR assay on genomic DNA. The Illumina HiSeq System was used to sequence the amplified TCR beta libraries as 87-base-pair reads. Processing in the source paper ran as follows. In a later analysis, about 80 million unique TCR beta chains were counted across the approximately 640 repertoires, and roughly 9.9 million of these chains were shared by at least two donors. A nearest-neighbor algorithm error-corrected the raw reads and collapsed the reads into unique sequences, merging closely related sequences to remove PCR and sequencing errors. To assign V, D and J gene segments, CDR3 sequences were aligned to IMGT reference sequences. For a sequence to be retained, a match of at least six nucleotides was required to both a V gene segment and a J gene segment. A rearrangement counted as productive if the CDR3 had no stop codons and remained in frame with V and J, and every other rearrangement counted as non-productive. Following IMGT convention, CDR3 was defined as the stretch from the second conserved V-encoded cysteine up to the conserved J-encoded phenylalanine. The earlier analysis of about 590 of the donors excluded sequences that lacked an unambiguous match to a single V gene segment. An earlier analysis of 587 of the donors called V segments functional above 56.7% productive rearrangements and segregating when the between-donor standard deviation exceeded 5%. A statistical classification framework was built to diagnose cytomegalovirus status from the catalog of TCR beta chain sequences. V and J gene assignment, in a later analysis, came from comparing TCR nucleotide sequences with IMGT/GENE-DB human TR gene sequences. Using the TCRdist pipeline, a later analysis assigned CDR3 sequences along with most-parsimonious VDJ recombination scenarios. In a later analysis, every TCR beta chain was defined by the combination of its CDR3 amino acid sequence and its V-gene family, and reads without a unique V-gene family were dropped. In a later analysis, 550 to 650 highly shared, low-generation-probability nucleotide sequences were removed to address suspected cross-contamination and a sequencing artifact. For each public chain, a later analysis derived a clonal expansion index from normalized ranks of inferred template counts within each repertoire. In a later analysis, generation probabilities were computed using a VDJ recombination model fitted to out-of-frame rearrangements, and the results were checked against IGoR. A later analysis scored TCR-TCR, TCR-HLA and TCR-CMV co-occurrence with hypergeometric tests, applying a repertoire-size bias correction to TCR pairs. In a later analysis, false discovery rates were estimated by permuting HLA or CMV assignments 20 times. A later analysis grouped co-occurring TCRs with DBSCAN, adding TCRdist sequence similarity when clustering within HLA-allele-positive subsets. Repertoires with fewer than 30,000 or more than 120,000 public chains, plus five repertoires with anomalous nucleotide sharing, were excluded from co-occurrence clustering. TCRdb provides this immuneACCESS table in a form limited to in-frame rearrangements. Some clones are lacking; in checked studies, under half of them reflect an unresolved V gene, and why the rest are absent is not known. The V and J calls and clone size were taken over from that table, and D and trimming were inferred from the DNA. Present in this sample are over 150,000 clones, roughly 80% of which were seen just once. 7.5% to 9.5% of the sample goes to the ten largest clones.

V loses 2 bases of germline sequence and J loses 5 bases, and the interval between the two ends is 12 bases. Via the germline V gene (reference sequence), CDR1 is SEHNR and CDR2 FQNEAQ. From the cysteine through the phenylalanine, the CDR3 covers 15 amino acids. Only CDR3 DNA is held: 45 bases, read in frame from base 1. The cohort was made up of 666 healthy bone marrow donors. At the time of sampling, every cohort member was nominally healthy, though immune exposures that went unrecorded were likely present. The donor was CMV seropositive and belonged to the group of over 250 seropositive cohort members. A peripheral blood sample was collected from each donor, and TCR beta sequencing was performed on peripheral blood mononuclear cells. Genomic DNA was extracted from the blood cell samples with the Qiagen DNeasy Blood Extraction Kit.

The rearranged segments are TRBV7-9 and TRBJ1-4; TRBD1 is a weak D gene call, 6 bases matching. This sequence was found in a male donor in good health and CMV-seropositive. Sequencing was carried out using PBMCs. Here is the DNA: TGTGCCAGCAGCTTAAGGAGGCAGGGGAATGAAAAACTGTTTTTT. Its protein reads: CASSLRRQGNEKLFF.